These 2 T cell receptor beta chains share one sample of origin, sequenced in a study of blood T cell repertoires in COVID-19. TCRdb keeps only in-frame clones here, not all; method: immunoSEQ multiplex PCR. The sample contains over 200,000 clones, more than 75% of which appear only once. Sequenced material: PBMCs or T cells enriched from blood (not recorded which). The receptors were gathered from a man between 18 and 29 years old who had recovered from COVID-19.

The V call is TRBV14, the J call TRBJ2-5; D possibly corresponds to TRBD2 (6 bases). CDR3 length: 16 residues. V gave up 1 base and J gave up 4 bases, with 16 bases separating them. The germline CDR1 and CDR2 sequences are SGHDN and FVKESK. CDR3 region: CASSQVGPSVRETQYF. DNA for the CDR3: TGTGCCAGCAGCCAAGTTGGTCCTAGCGTACGAGAGACCCAGTACTTC. The variable domain in full, completed from reference TRBV14 and TRBJ2-5, reads EAGVTQFPSHSVIEKGQTVTLRCDPISGHDNLYWYRRVMGKEIKFLLHFVKESKQDESGMPNNRFLAERTGGTYSTLKVQPAELEDSGVYFCASSQVGPSVRETQYFGPGTRLLVL.

In the case of this clone: The sample holds other DNA sequences that translate to the same CDR3. The V call is TRBV3-1 (or the pseudogene TRBV3-2), the J call TRBJ2-2, with 7 positions matching TRBD2. The V segment lost 4 bases and the J segment 6 bases; nucleotides outside the gene matches: 2. In germline, CDR1 is LGHDT, CDR2 YNNKEL (reference sequence). The CDR3 is 13 amino acids. CDR3 loop: CASSRGGAGELFF. CDR3 nucleotide sequence: TGTGCCAGCAGCCGGGGGGGAGCCGGGGAGCTGTTTTTT.